A selection of T cell receptor beta chains follows, all from one sample in a study of OX40 agonist ivuxolimab in advanced cancers. Produced via immunoSEQ multiplex PCR; TCRdb's table is partial and in-frame only. Among 60,000 to 75,000 clones listed, 84% were seen once. The sample consisted of CD4+ or CD8+ T cells sorted from blood, taken in a trial of the OX40 agonist ivuxolimab. These receptors came from an adult with an advanced solid tumor such as melanoma, head and neck, liver or kidney cancer. Each CDR3 is given with its conserved first and last residue. The D gene is left open where the match is weak. A row's size may be missing; if present it is once, few, many or a size class.

TRBV30	TRBJ2-5	.	.	CAWSEKGRLRETQYF	TGTGCCTGGAGTGAAAAGGGACGGCTTCGGGAGACCCAGTACTTC
TRBV28	TRBJ1-4	.	.	CASSLRTTNEKLFF	TGTGCCAGCAGTTTAAGGACAACTAATGAAAAACTGTTTTTT
TRBV27	TRBJ1-5	few	.	CASSLRQGNQPQHF	TGTGCCAGCAGTTTGCGGCAGGGCAATCAGCCCCAGCATTTT
TRBV7-8	TRBJ2-7	.	.	CASSSYLGKYF	TGTGCCAGCAGCTCTTACCTGGGAAAGTACTTC
TRBV19	TRBJ1-5	.	.	CASSDAGYQPQHF	TGTGCCAGTAGTGATGCAGGGTACCAGCCCCAGCATTTT
TRBV29-1	TRBJ1-1	.	.	CSVGQKGAEAFF	TGCAGCGTTGGACAAAAAGGCGCTGAAGCTTTCTTT
TRBV28	TRBJ1-1	.	TRBD1	CASSSGTGENTEAFF	TGTGCCAGCAGTTCGGGGACAGGGGAGAACACTGAAGCTTTCTTT
TRBV7-2	TRBJ2-7	.	.	CASSPRLATDYEQYF	TGTGCCAGCAGCCCCCGGCTTGCGACAGACTACGAGCAGTACTTC
TRBV9	TRBJ2-1	.	.	CASTEGLGSHNEQFF	TGTGCCAGCACCGAGGGATTGGGCAGCCACAATGAGCAGTTCTTC
TRBV6-1	TRBJ1-5	.	TRBD1	CASSGDRGRGNQPQHF	TGTGCCAGCAGTGGGGACAGGGGAAGGGGCAATCAGCCCCAGCATTTT
TRBV4-2	TRBJ2-1	.	.	CASSQDLGRNEQFF	TGTGCCAGCAGCCAAGACCTAGGGAGGAATGAGCAGTTCTTC
TRBV15	TRBJ2-7	.	.	CATSRDLGDMLSYEQYF	TGTGCCACCAGCAGAGATTTGGGGGATATGCTTTCTTACGAGCAGTACTTC
TRBV4-1	TRBJ2-1	.	TRBD1	CASSQDRDRAYNEQFF	TGCGCCAGCAGCCAAGATCGGGACAGGGCCTACAATGAGCAGTTCTTC
TRBV19	TRBJ2-5	.	.	CASSIKGQGAAQETQYF	TGTGCCAGTAGTATAAAGGGTCAAGGGGCAGCTCAAGAGACCCAGTACTTC
TRBV7-9	TRBJ2-1	.	TRBD2	CASSLSLAGVEQFF	TGTGCCAGCAGCTTAAGCCTAGCGGGTGTTGAGCAGTTCTTC
TRBV7-2	TRBJ2-1	.	.	CASSPQPSSYNEQFF	TGTGCCAGCAGCCCTCAGCCCAGCTCCTACAATGAGCAGTTCTTC
TRBV6-1	TRBJ1-1	.	TRBD1	CASRNRGWTEAFF	TGTGCCAGCAGGAACAGGGGTTGGACTGAAGCTTTCTTT
TRBV19	TRBJ1-1	.	TRBD1	CASRRRDRDTEAFF	TGTGCCAGTAGACGACGGGACAGGGACACTGAAGCTTTCTTT
TRBV30	TRBJ1-5	few	.	CAWSEWGNQPQHF	TGTGCCTGGAGTGAGTGGGGAAATCAGCCCCAGCATTTT
TRBV7-9	TRBJ1-3	.	TRBD1	CASSLARGGYGNTIYF	TGTGCCAGCAGCTTAGCGCGAGGGGGCTACGGAAACACCATATATTTT
TRBV29-1	TRBJ2-5	.	.	CSVDSGAGETQYF	TGCAGCGTTGATTCGGGGGCCGGGGAGACCCAGTACTTC